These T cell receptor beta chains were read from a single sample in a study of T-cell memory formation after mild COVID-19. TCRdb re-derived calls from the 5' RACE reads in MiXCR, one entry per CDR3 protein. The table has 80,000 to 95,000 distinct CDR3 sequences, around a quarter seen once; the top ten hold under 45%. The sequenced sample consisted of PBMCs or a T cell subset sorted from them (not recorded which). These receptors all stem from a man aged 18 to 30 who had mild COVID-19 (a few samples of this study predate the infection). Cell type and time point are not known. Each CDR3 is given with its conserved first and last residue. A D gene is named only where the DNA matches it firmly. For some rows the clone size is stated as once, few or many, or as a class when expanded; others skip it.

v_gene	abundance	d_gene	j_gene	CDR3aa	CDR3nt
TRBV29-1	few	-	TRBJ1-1	CSVEIGMNTEAFF	TGCAGCGTTGAGATAGGGATGAACACTGAAGCTTTCTTT
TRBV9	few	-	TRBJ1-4	CASSSGGLNEKLFF	TGTGCCAGCAGTTCCGGGGGACTTAATGAAAAACTGTTTTTT
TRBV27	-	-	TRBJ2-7	CASSSNPWDLLDEQYF	TGTGCCAGCAGTTCCAACCCCTGGGACCTCTTGGACGAGCAGTACTTC
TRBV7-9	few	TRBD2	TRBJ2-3	CASSDGTSGGAIGDTQYF	TGTGCCAGCAGCGACGGGACTAGCGGGGGGGCCATTGGAGATACGCAGTATTTT
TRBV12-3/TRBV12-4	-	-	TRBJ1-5	CASSDRKYSNQPQHF	TGTGCCAGCAGCGACAGAAAATATAGCAATCAGCCCCAGCATTTT
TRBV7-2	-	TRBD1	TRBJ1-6	CASSLTIYRGIYSPLHF	TGTGCCAGCAGCCTCACGATATACAGGGGTATCTATTCACCCCTCCACTTT
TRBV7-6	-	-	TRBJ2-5	CASSSRQAFQETQYF	TGTGCCAGCAGCTCGAGACAGGCTTTCCAAGAGACCCAGTACTTC
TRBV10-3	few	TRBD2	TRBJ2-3	CAIGDPGAGGTDTQYF	TGTGCCATCGGCGACCCAGGAGCGGGGGGCACAGATACGCAGTATTTT
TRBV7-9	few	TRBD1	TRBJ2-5	CASSPRTGVETQYF	TGTGCCAGCAGCCCCCGGACAGGGGTTGAGACCCAGTACTTC
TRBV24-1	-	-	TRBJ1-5	CATSDPGGNQPQHF	TGTGCCACCAGTGATCCTGGAGGAAATCAGCCCCAGCATTTT
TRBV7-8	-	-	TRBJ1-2	CASSLRGGYGYTF	TGTGCCAGCAGCTTAAGGGGCGGCTATGGCTACACCTTC